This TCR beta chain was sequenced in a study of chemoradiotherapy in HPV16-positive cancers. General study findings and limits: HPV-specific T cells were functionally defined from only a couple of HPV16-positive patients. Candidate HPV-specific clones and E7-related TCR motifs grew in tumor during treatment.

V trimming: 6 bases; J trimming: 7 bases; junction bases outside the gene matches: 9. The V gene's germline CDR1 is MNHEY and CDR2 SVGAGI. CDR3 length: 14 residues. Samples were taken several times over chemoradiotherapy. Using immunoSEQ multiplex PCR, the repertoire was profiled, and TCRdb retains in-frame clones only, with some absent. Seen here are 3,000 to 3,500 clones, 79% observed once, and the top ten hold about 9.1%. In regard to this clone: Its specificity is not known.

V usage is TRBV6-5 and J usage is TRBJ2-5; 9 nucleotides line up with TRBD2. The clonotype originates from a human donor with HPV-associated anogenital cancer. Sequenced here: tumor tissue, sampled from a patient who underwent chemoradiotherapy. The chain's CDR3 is CASRKRGAGVTQYF. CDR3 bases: TGTGCCAGCAGAAAGCGGGGGGCGGGTGTGACCCAGTACTTC.